The clone carrying this T cell receptor beta chain was counted between two and nine times. The target antigen is unknown. This sample was taken from a study of response to subunit inactivated influenza vaccine. Overall study results and limits: Each seasonal influenza vaccination, the authors suggested, recruits few new T cells.

The CDR3 has 11 residues. V dropped 8 bases and J dropped 6 bases, with 9 bases sitting between them. Germline CDR1 ENHRY, CDR2 SYGVKD. Using its own MiXCR run on the RT-PCR reads, TCRdb lists one record per CDR3 protein. Of more than 150,000 distinct CDR3 sequences in the sample, about 9.3% were seen once. The sequencing used non-naive T cells sorted from PBMCs, collected on the day of vaccination. The genes are TRBV10-3 and TRBJ2-3, with D tentatively TRBD2 (6 bases). This TCR was sampled from a man aged 45-65 years who received an inactivated influenza vaccine. The CDR3 protein is CAILLADTQYF. CDR3 nucleotide sequence: TGTGCCATCTTGCTAGCGGATACGCAGTATTTT.